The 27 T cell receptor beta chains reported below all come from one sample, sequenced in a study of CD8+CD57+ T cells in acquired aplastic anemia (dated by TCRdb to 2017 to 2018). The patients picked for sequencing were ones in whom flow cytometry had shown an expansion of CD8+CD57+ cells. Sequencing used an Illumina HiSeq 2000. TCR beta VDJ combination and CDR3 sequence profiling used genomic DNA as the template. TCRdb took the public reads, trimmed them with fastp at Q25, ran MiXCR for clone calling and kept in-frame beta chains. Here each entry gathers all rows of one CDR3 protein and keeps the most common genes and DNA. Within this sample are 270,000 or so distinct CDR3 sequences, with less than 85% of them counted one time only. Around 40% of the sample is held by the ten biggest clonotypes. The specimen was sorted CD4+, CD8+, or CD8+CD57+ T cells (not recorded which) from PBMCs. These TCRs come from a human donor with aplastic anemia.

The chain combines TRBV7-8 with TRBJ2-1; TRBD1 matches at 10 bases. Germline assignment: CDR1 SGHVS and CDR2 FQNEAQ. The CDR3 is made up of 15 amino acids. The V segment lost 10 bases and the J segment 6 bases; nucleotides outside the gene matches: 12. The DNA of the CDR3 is TGTGCCACCAGTGACCCGGGACAGGGGTTCAATGAGCAGTTCTTC. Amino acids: CATSDPGQGFNEQFF.

The CDR3 sequence: CASGGAGSPHNFYF. The CDR3 DNA follows: TGTGCCAGCGGAGGAGCTGGAAGCCCTCATAACTTCTATTTT. The chain combines TRBV9 with TRBJ2-3; a possible D gene is TRBD2 (5 bases). Per the germline V gene, CDR1 is SGDLS and CDR2 is YYNGEE. Between the trimmed V and J ends, which lost 7 bases and 15 bases, there was a span of 27 bases. The CDR3 covers 14 residues.

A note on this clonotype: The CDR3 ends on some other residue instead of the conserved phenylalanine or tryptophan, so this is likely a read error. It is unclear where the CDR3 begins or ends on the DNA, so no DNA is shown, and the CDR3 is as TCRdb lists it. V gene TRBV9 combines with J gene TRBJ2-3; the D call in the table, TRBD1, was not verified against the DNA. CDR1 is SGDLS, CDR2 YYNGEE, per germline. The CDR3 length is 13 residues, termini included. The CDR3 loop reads CASGDGGTSTDTL.

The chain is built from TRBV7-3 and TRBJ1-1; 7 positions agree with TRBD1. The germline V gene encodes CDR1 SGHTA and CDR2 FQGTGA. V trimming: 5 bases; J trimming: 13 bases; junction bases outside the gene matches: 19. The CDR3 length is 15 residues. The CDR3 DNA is TGTGCCAGCAGCCTAGAGAGGACAGGCTCCAGGGAAAATTTCTTT. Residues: CASSLERTGSRENFF. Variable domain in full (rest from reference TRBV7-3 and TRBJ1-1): GAGVSQTPSNKVTEKGKYVELRCDPISGHTALYWYRQSLGQGPEFLIYFQGTGAADDSGLPNDRFFAVRPEGSVSTLKIQRTERGDSAVYLCASSLERTGSRENFFGQGTRLTVV.

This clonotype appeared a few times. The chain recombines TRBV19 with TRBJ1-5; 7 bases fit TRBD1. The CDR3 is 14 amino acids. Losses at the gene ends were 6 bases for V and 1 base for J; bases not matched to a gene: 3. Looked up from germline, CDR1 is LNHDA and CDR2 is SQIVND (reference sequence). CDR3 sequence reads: CASSGDSSNQPQHF. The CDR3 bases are TGTGCCAGTAGCGGGGACAGCAGCAATCAGCCCCAGCATTTT.

The DNA for the CDR3 is TGTGCCAGCAGCTTGGAGAGGGGCGGCCACATATATGGCTACACCTTC. This codes for CASSLERGGHIYGYTF. This chain joins TRBV7-2 and TRBJ1-2, with D perhaps matching TRBD1 (5 bases). Per germline, CDR1 SGHTA and CDR2 FQGNSA. Trimming took off 3 bases at V and 5 bases at J, with 19 bases between the two ends. This CDR3 has 16 amino acids.

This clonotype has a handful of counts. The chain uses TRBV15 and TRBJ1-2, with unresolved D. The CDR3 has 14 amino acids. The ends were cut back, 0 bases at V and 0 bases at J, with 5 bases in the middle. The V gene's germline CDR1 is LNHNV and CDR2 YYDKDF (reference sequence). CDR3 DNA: TGTGCCACCAGCAGAGATACAGCTAACTATGGCTACACCTTC. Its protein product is CATSRDTANYGYTF.

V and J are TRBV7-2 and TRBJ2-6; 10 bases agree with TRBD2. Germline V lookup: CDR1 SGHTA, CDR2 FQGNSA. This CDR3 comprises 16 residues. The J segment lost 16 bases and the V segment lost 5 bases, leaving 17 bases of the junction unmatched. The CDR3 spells CASSAARTSGFNVLTF. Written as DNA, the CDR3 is TGTGCCAGCAGCGCGGCCAGGACTAGCGGTTTCAATGTGCTGACTTTC.

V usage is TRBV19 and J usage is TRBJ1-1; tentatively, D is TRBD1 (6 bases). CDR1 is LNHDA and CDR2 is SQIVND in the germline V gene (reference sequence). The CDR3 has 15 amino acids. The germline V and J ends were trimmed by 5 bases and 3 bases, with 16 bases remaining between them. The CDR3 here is CASSGAGGAYTEAFF. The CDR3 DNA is TGTGCCAGTAGTGGAGCGGGGGGGGCCTACACTGAAGCTTTCTTT.

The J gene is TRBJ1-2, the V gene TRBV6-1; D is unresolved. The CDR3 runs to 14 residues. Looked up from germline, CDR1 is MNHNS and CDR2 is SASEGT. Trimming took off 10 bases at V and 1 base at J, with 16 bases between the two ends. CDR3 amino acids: CAISDTRGNYGYTF. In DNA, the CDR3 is TGTGCCATCAGCGATACCCGGGGTAACTATGGCTACACCTTC.

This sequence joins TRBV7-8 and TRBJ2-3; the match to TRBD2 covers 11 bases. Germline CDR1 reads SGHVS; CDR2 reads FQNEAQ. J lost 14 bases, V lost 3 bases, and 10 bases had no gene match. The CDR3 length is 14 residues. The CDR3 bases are TGTGCCAGCAGCTTTAGCGGGAGGGCCCGGGCGCTGTATTTT. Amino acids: CASSFSGRARALYF.

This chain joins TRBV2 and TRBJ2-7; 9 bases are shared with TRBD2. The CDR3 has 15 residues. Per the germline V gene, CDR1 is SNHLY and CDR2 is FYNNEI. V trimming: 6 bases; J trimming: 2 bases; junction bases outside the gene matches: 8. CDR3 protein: CASRPPSGETYEQYF. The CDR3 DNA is TGTGCCAGCAGGCCCCCTAGCGGGGAAACCTACGAGCAGTACTTC.

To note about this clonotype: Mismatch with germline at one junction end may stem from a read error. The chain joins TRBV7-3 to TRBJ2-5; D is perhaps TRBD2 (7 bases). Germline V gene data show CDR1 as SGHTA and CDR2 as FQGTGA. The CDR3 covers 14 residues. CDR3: CASSLNGGGQYHEF. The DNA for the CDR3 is TGTGCCAGCAGCTTAAACGGCGGGGGCCAGTACCATGAGTTC.

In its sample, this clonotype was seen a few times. CDR3 in DNA: TGCAGCGTTGATATGCGGGGGCAAGAGACCCAGTACTTC. Translated, it gives CSVDMRGQETQYF. The rearrangement links TRBV29-1 to TRBJ2-1; 7 nucleotides align to TRBD2. The tail of the sequence fits TRBJ2-5 better, so the J call may be wrong. Germline V lookup: CDR1 SQVTM, CDR2 ANQGSEA. The CDR3 has 13 residues.

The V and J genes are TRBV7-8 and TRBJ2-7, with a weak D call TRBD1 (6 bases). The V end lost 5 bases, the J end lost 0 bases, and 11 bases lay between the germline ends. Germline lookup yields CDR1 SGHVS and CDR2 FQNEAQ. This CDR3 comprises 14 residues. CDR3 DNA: TGTGCCAGCAGCCCAGGGACACGCTCCTACGAGCAGTACTTC. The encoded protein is CASSPGTRSYEQYF.

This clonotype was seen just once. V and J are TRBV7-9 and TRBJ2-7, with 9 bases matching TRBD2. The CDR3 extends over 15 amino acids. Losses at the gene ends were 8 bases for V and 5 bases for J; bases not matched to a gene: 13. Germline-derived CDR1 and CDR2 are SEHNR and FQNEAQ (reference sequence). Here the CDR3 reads CASEFSGGLPHEQYF. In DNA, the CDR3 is TGTGCCAGCGAGTTTAGCGGGGGCCTGCCCCACGAGCAGTACTTC.

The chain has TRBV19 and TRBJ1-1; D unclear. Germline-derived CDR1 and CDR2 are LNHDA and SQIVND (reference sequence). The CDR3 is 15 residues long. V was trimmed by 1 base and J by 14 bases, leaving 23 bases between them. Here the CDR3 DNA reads TGTGCCAGTAGTATAGCTAGCGCAGCCTACACTGAGCAGTTCTTT. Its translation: CASSIASAAYTEQFF. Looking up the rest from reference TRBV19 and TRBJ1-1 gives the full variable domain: DGGITQSPKYLFRKEGQNVTLSCEQNLNHDAMYWYRQDPGQGLRLIYYSQIVNDFQKGDIAEGYSVSREKKESFPLTVTSAQKNPTAFYLCASSIASAAYTEQFFGQGTRLTVV.

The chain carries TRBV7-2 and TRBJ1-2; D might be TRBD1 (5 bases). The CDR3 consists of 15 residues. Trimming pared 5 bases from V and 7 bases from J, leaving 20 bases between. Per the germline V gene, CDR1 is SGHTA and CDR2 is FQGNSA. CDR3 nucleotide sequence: TGTGCCAGCAGCCTGACAAGGGGCGCCGCCGGTGGCTACACCTTC. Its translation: CASSLTRGAAGGYTF. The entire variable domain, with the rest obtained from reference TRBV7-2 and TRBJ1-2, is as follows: GAGVSQSPSNKVTEKGKDVELRCDPISGHTALYWYRQSLGQGLEFLIYFQGNSAPDKSGLPSDRFSAERTGGSVSTLTIQRTQQEDSAVYLCASSLTRGAAGGYTFGSGTRLTVV.

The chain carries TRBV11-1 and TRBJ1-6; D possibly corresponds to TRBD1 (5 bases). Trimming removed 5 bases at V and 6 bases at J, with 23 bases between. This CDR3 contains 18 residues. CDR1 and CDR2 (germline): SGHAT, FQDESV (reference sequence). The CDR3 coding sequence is TGTGCCAGCAGCCTGGAACCCGGGGCAGGGATTCTTAATTCACCCCTCCACTTT. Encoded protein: CASSLEPGAGILNSPLHF.

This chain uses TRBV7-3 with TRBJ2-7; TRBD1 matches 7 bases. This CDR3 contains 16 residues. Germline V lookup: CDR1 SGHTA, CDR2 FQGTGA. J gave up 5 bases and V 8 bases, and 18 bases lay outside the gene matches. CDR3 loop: CASSRQANYRGHEQYF. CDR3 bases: TGTGCCAGCTCAAGACAGGCCAACTACAGGGGTCACGAGCAGTACTTC.

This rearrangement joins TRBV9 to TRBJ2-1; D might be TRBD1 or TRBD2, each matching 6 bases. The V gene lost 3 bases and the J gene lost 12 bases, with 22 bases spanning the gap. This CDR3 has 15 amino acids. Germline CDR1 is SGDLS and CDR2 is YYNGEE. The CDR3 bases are TGTGCCAGCAGCGGAGGGGGGCAGACCACAGATACGCAGTTCTTC. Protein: CASSGGGQTTDTQFF. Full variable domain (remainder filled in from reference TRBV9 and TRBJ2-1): DSGVTQTPKHLITATGQRVTLRCSPRSGDLSVYWYQQSLDQGLQFLIQYYNGEERAKGNILERFSAQQFPDLHSELNLSSLELGDSALYFCASSGGGQTTDTQFFGPGTRLTVL.

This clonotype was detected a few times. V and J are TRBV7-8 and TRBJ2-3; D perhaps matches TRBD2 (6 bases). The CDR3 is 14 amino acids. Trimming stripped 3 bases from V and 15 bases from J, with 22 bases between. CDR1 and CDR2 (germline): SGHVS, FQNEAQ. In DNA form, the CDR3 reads TGTGCCAGCAGCTTTCATCGAGGCGGGGCTGCCCTTTATTTT. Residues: CASSFHRGGAALYF.

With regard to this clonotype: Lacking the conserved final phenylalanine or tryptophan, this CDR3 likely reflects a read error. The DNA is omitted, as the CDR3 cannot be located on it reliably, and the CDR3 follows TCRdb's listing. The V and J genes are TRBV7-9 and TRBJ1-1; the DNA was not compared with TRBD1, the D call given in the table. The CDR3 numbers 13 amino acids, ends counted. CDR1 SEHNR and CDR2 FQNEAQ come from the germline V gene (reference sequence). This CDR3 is CAGQGARETQYFS.

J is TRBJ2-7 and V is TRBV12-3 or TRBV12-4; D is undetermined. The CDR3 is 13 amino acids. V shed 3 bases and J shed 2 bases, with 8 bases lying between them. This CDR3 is CASSLFGPYEQYF. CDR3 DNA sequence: TGTGCCAGCAGTTTGTTCGGACCCTACGAGCAGTACTTC.

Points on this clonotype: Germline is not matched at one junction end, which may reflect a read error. The CDR3 DNA reads TGTGCCAGCAGCTTATCAGGCGGGGGGAGCGATGAGCGGTTCTTC. Amino acids: CASSLSGGGSDERFF. The genes are TRBV7-3 and TRBJ2-1; 8 positions agree with TRBD2. CDR3 length: 15 residues. Germline CDR1 SGHTA, CDR2 FQGTGA.

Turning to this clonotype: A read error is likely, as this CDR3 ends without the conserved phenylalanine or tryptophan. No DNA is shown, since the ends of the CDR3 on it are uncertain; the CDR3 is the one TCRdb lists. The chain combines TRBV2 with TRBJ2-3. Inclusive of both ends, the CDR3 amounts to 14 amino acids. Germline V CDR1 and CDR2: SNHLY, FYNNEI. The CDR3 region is CASSPPNLRVRHNL.

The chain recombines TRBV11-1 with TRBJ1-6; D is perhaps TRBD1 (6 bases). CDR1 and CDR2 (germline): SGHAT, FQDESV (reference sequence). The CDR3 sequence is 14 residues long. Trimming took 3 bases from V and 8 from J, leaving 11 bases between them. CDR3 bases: TGTGCCAGCAGCTTGGACAGCTACGATTCACCCCTCCACTTT. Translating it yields CASSLDSYDSPLHF.